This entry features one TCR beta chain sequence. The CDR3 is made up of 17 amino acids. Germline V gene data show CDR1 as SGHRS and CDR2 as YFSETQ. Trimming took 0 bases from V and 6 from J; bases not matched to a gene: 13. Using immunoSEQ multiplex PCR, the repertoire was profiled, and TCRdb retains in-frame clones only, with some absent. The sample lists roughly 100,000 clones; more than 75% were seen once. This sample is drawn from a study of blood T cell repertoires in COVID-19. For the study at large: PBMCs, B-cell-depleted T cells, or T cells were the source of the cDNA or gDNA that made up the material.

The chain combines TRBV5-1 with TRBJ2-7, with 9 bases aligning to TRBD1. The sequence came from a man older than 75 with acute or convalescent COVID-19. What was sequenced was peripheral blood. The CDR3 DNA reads TGCGCCAGCAGCTTGGTAGGTACCGGGACAGGGCTTGGCGAGCAGTACTTC. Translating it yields CASSLVGTGTGLGEQYF.